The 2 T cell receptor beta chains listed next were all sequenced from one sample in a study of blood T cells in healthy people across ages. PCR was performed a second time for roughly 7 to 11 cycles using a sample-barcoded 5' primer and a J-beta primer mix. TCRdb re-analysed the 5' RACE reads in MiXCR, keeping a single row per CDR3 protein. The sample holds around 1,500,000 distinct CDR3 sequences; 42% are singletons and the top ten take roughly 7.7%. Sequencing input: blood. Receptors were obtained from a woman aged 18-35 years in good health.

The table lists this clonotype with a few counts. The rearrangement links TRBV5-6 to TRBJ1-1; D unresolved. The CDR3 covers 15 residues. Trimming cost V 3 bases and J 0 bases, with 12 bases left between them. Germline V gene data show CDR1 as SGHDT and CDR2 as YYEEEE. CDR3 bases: TGTGCCAGCAGCTCCCCGCCGGGCATGAACACTGAAGCTTTCTTT. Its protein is CASSSPPGMNTEAFF. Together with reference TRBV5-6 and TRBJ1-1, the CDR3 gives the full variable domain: DAGVTQSPTHLIKTRGQQVTLRCSPKSGHDTVSWYQQALGQGPQFIFQYYEEEERQRGNFPDRFSGHQFPNYSSELNVNALLLGDSALYLCASSSPPGMNTEAFFGQGTRLTVV.

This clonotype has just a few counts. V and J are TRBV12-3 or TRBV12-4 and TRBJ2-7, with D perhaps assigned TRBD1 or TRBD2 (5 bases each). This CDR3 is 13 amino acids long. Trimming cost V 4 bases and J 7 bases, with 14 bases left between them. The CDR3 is CASSSGTGLEQYF. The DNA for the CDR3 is TGTGCCAGCAGTTCGGGGACCGGTTTGGAGCAGTACTTC.